This T cell receptor (beta chain) was recovered during a study of cytomegalovirus exposure and HLA in healthy donors. Looking at the study overall: Approximately 85 million unique TCRs from HLA-typed donors were held in an early data release.

Whereas donors were nominally healthy upon sampling, unrecorded immune exposures were probable. Study outcomes and limitations: Reports credit the classifier with highly specific, highly sensitive diagnosis of cytomegalovirus status. A later analysis, which compared TCR beta chains of equal frequency, found the HLA-associated ones more clonally expanded.

As concerns this clone: Its antigen is unidentified.

13 Jbeta primers and 60 Vbeta primers were used for the PCR. The method was immunoSEQ multiplex PCR; TCRdb's version includes in-frame clones alone and lacks a portion of them. The repertoire holds over 150,000 clones, with 60% to 85% as singletons. V gave up 6 bases and J gave up 4 bases, with 16 bases separating them. Germline V gives CDR1 MNHNY, CDR2 SVGAGI (reference sequence). This CDR3 has 15 amino acids. The genes are TRBV6-6 and TRBJ1-5, with D hard to call. Sequenced: PBMCs. The source is a male donor in good health and CMV-seronegative. CDR3 in amino acids: CASRAPGRENQPQHF. In DNA, the CDR3 is TGTGCCAGCAGAGCCCCCGGGAGGGAAAATCAGCCCCAGCATTTT.